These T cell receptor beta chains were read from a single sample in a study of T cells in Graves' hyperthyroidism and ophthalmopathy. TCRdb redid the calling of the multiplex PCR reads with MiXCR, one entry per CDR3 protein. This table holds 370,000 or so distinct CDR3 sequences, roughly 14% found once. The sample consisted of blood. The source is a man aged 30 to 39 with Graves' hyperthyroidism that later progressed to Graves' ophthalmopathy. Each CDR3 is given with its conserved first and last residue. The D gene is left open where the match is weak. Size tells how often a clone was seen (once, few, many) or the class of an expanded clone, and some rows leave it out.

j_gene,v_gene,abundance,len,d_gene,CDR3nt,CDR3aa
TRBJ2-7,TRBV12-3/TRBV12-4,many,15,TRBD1,TGTGCCAGCACCCCGGGACAGGGAACGCTATACGAGCAGTACTTC,CASTPGQGTLYEQYF
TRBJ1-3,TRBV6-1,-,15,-,TGTGCCAGCAGAATCAGGGACACCTCTGGAAACACCATATATTTT,CASRIRDTSGNTIYF
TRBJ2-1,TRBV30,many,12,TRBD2,TGTGCCTGGGGCCTATTAGCGGGACAGCAGTTCTTC,CAWGLLAGQQFF
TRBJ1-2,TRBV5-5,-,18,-,TGTGCCAGCAGCGGCCAAATCGGGACACCAGAACTTAACTATGGCTACACCTTC,CASSGQIGTPELNYGYTF
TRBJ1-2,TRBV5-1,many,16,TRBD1,TGCGCCAGCAGAGCTGGACAGGGTGGAGGGAACTATGGCTACACCTTC,CASRAGQGGGNYGYTF
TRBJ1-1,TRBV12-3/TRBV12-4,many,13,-,TGTGCCAGCAGCCTTCGTGGGGGCACTGAAGCTTTCTTT,CASSLRGGTEAFF
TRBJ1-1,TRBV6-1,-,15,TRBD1,TGTGCCAGCAGTTGGGGGGACAGGGCTGGCACTGAAGCTTTCTTT,CASSWGDRAGTEAFF
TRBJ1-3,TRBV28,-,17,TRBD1,TGTGCCAGCAGTCAGGGGGGGGGACAGGGGGCTGGAAACACCATATATTTT,CASSQGGGQGAGNTIYF
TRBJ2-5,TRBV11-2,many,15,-,TGTGCCAGCAGCTTAGTGGTGGGTAGCTCAGAGACCCAGTACTTC,CASSLVVGSSETQYF
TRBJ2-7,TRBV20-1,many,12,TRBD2,TGCAGTGCCCGGGGGGGCCTCTACGAGCAGTACTTC,CSARGGLYEQYF
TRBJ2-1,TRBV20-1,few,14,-,TGCAGTGCTAGACCAGGCCTTGCCGACAATGAGCAGTTCTTC,CSARPGLADNEQFF
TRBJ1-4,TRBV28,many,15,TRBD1,TGTGCCAGCAGCCCACAGGGGCCAGTGAATGAAAAACTGTTTTTT,CASSPQGPVNEKLFF
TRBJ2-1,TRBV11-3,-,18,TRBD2,TGTGCCAGCAGCTGGGTAGCGGGGGGGGATTTCTCCTACAATGAGCAGTTCTTC,CASSWVAGGDFSYNEQFF
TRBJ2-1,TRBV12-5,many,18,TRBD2,TGTGCTAGTGGTTTGTTTTTCGGGAGCGGGGGAGCGGGTCATGAGCAGTTCTTC,CASGLFFGSGGAGHEQFF
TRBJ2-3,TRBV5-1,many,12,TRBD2,TGTGCCAGTAGCGGGGGTACAGATACGCAGTATTTT,CASSGGTDTQYF
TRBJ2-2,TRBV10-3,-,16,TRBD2,TGTGCCATCGCAGGACTAGCGGGGGGGCCGAACGGGGAGCTGTTTTTT,CAIAGLAGGPNGELFF
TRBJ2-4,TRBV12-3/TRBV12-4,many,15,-,TGTGCCAGCAGTATAACAGGGCTAGCCAAAAACATTCAGTACTTC,CASSITGLAKNIQYF
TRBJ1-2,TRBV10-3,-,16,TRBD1,TGTGCCATCAGTGCGTCGCCGGGACAGGGTTCCGGTGGCTACACCTTC,CAISASPGQGSGGYTF
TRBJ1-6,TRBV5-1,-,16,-,TGCGCCAGCAGCTTTTTTAAGGTGTCCTATAATTCACCCCTCCACTTT,CASSFFKVSYNSPLHF
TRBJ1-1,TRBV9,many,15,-,TGTGCCAGCAGCTTCTCAGGGGTCCTGAACACTGAAGCTTTCTTT,CASSFSGVLNTEAFF
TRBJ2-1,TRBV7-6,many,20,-,TGTGCCAGCAGCTTAGCGATGGCCAGGGGTTTCGGGTTTGATAACAATGAGCAGTTCTTC,CASSLAMARGFGFDNNEQFF
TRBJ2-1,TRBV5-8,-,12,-,TGTGCCAGCAGCTTAAAAGGGAGGGAGCAGTTCTTC,CASSLKGREQFF
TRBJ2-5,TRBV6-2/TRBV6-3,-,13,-,TGTGCCAGCAGTTACCTGGAACAAGAGACCCAGTACTTC,CASSYLEQETQYF
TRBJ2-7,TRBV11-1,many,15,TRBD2,TGTGCCAGCAGCTCCACCCGTGGACTAGCCTACGAGCAGTACTTC,CASSSTRGLAYEQYF
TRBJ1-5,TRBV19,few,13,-,TGTGCCAGTAGTATATTAGGGTCCCAGCCCCAGCATTTT,CASSILGSQPQHF
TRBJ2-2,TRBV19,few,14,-,TGTGCCAGTAGTATCGGGCTAGGAGCCGGGGAGCTGTTTTTT,CASSIGLGAGELFF
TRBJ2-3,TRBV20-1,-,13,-,TGCAGTGTTCGAGGGGGGGGAACAGATACGCAGTATTTT,CSVRGGGTDTQYF
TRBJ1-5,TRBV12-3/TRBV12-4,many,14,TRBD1,TGTGCCAGCAGCACACGGGACAGTCGTCAGCCCCAGCATTTT,CASSTRDSRQPQHF
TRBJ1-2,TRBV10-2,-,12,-,TGCGCCAGCAGAACCAGTGGCTATGGCTACACCTTC,CASRTSGYGYTF
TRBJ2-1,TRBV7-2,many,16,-,TGTGCCAGCAGCTTAATGGCCCCCAGGGCCTACAATGAGCAGTTCTTC,CASSLMAPRAYNEQFF
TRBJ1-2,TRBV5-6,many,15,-,TGTGCCAGCAGCTTGACTGGCAGAATACTAGACGGCTACACCTTC,CASSLTGRILDGYTF
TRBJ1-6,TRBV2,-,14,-,TGTGCCAGCAGTGAACAAGGGTGTAATTCACCCCTCCACTTT,CASSEQGCNSPLHF